Included here is one TCR beta chain sequence, with context. This receptor's antigen is unknown. Base qualities are not at hand, and no much larger clone is one base apart. Via the germline V gene, CDR1 is SGHTA and CDR2 FQGNSA. The trim is 0 bases for V and 1 base for J, with a gap of 12 bases between the germline ends. CDR3 length: 16 amino acids, cysteine to phenylalanine. Of all the DNA, just the CDR3 is kept, 48 bases in frame from base 1. The collaborating institutions used their own protocols to collect whole blood in K2EDTA tubes. For TCRbeta analysis, collaborator samples were shipped as frozen whole blood, as isolated PBMCs, or as DNA extracted from either sample type. The immunoSEQ Assay, a bias-controlled multiplex PCR, was used to amplify TCRbeta CDR3 regions from genomic DNA. As for the original processing: Within the assay, amplification of reference gene primers was used to estimate how many nucleated cells each sample contained. To quantify the absolute abundance of each unique TCRbeta CDR3 rearrangement, sequence reads were collapsed and filtered. For each sample, productive Simpson clonality was calculated as the square root of Simpson's diversity index over productive rearrangements. TCRdb re-hosts the immuneACCESS table, in-frame sequences only. Its copies lack some clones; in the studies checked, an unresolved V gene accounts for under half of them, and the cause for the rest is not known. That table supplies the V and J calls and clone size; D and trimming were determined from the DNA. This sample gives roughly 500,000 clones in total; 70% to 90% of them show up just once. Approximately 3.4% of the sample goes to the ten largest clones.

The source of the sample is a study of blood T cell repertoires in COVID-19 (TCRdb year 2020). Looking at the study overall: The collaborator samples originated in the United States, Italy and Spain and spanned the acute and convalescent phases of COVID-19. The material from the prospective study consisted of cDNA or gDNA derived from T cells, B-cell-depleted T cells, or PBMCs. The dataset comprised deeply sampled blood TCRbeta repertoires from subjects exposed to, actively infected with, or recovered from COVID-19. The repertoires were released in a freely available public database intended as a resource for research on the immune response to SARS-CoV-2. The samples were drawn from two sources: the first 160 participants of the ongoing ImmuneRACE study, and 1,000 to 1,500 subjects contributed by 6 global collaborators. The sample metadata nearly always contained a de-identified subject ID, COVID-19 status, age in years and sex. HLA class I and class II types, where available, came from metadata supplied by the sample provider rather than from assay-based typing. The study at large found these results: Clinical and demographic metadata were provided uncurated, with the amount varying by source and participant.

The receptor was derived from a human donor in a cohort sampled during active COVID-19. The sample comprised peripheral blood. The sequence is built from TRBV7-2 and TRBJ1-1, with a weak D call of TRBD1 (5 bases match). This receptor has the CDR3 CASSLAQGQGNTEAFF. The nucleotide sequence reads as follows: TGTGCCAGCAGCTTAGCACAAGGGCAGGGGAACACTGAAGCTTTCTTT.